This is a list of T cell receptor beta chains from one sample in a study of blood T cells in healthy people across ages. TCRdb re-called the 5' RACE reads with MiXCR, one entry per CDR3 protein. The sample has about 1.8 million distinct CDR3 sequences; roughly 50% are singletons. Specimen: blood. These receptors were taken from a woman in her thirties or forties in good health. The CDR3 runs from the conserved cysteine through the conserved F or W. The D gene is left open where the match is weak. Clone size is not always given. Where it is, it says once, few, many or a class for expanded clones.

V,size,J,D,CDR3,DNA
TRBV4-2,few,TRBJ2-5,-,CASSQDLGIEETQYF,TGTGCCAGCAGCCAAGATCTCGGGATAGAAGAGACCCAGTACTTC
TRBV4-1,-,TRBJ1-2,TRBD1,CASSQDAQGYGYTF,TGCGCCAGCAGCCAAGATGCACAGGGGTATGGCTACACCTTC
TRBV4-3,few,TRBJ2-7,TRBD2,CASSQNLRGGNEQYF,TGCGCCAGCAGCCAAAACCTGCGGGGGGGTAACGAGCAGTACTTC
TRBV3-1,-,TRBJ1-5,TRBD1,CASSQDRGTGNQPQHF,TGTGCCAGCAGCCAAGACAGGGGGACGGGCAATCAGCCCCAGCATTTT
TRBV29-1,many,TRBJ2-5,TRBD2,CSVALAGETQYF,TGCAGCGTTGCCCTAGCGGGTGAGACCCAGTACTTC
TRBV4-2,few,TRBJ2-3,-,CASSHPSAGATDTQYF,TGTGCCAGCAGCCACCCGTCGGCGGGGGCCACAGATACGCAGTATTTT
TRBV27,-,TRBJ2-5,-,CASSGERAPSIGTQYF,TGTGCCAGCAGTGGAGAGCGGGCCCCTAGCATCGGGACCCAGTACTTC
TRBV29-1,-,TRBJ1-1,-,CSVWGGQNTEAFF,TGCAGCGTGTGGGGGGGGCAAAATACTGAAGCTTTCTTT
TRBV7-2,-,TRBJ2-1,-,CASSQYYRESSYNEQFF,TGTGCCAGCAGCCAGTACTACAGGGAGAGCTCCTACAATGAGCAGTTCTTC
TRBV12-3/TRBV12-4,-,TRBJ2-2,-,CAIRGTNTGELFF,TGTGCCATTAGAGGGACGAACACCGGGGAGCTGTTTTTT
TRBV4-3,-,TRBJ2-7,-,CASSQDRRDPSEQYF,TGCGCCAGCAGCCAAGATCGTCGGGACCCCTCCGAGCAGTACTTC
TRBV9,-,TRBJ1-2,-,CASSVAGPGGYTF,TGTGCCAGCAGCGTAGCAGGTCCCGGCGGCTACACCTTC
TRBV4-3,-,TRBJ2-1,-,CASSLEHWESNGYNEQFF,TGCGCCAGCAGCCTAGAGCACTGGGAGTCAAACGGCTACAATGAGCAGTTCTTC
TRBV12-5,-,TRBJ1-1,-,CASATGHLNTEAFF,TGTGCTAGTGCCACGGGACACTTGAACACTGAAGCTTTCTTT
TRBV7-9,few,TRBJ2-6,-,CASMETGANVLTF,TGTGCCAGCATGGAGACTGGGGCCAACGTCCTGACTTTT
TRBV7-2,-,TRBJ1-2,TRBD1,CATGDRVANYGYTF,TGTGCCACCGGGGACAGGGTTGCTAACTATGGCTACACCTTC
TRBV2,few,TRBJ2-7,-,CASSEAFSISSYEQYF,TGTGCCAGCAGTGAAGCGTTTTCGATAAGCTCCTACGAGCAGTACTTC
TRBV7-9,once,TRBJ2-5,-,CASSLASSALETQYF,TGTGCCAGCAGCTTAGCATCCAGCGCGCTAGAGACCCAGTACTTC
TRBV20-1,few,TRBJ2-5,TRBD2,CSADGGGEETQYF,TGCAGTGCTGATGGGGGGGGGGAAGAGACCCAGTACTTC
TRBV4-2,-,TRBJ1-5,TRBD1,CASSQATGNNQPQHF,TGTGCCAGCAGCCAAGCGACAGGGAACAATCAGCCCCAGCATTTT
TRBV29-1,-,TRBJ1-5,-,CSVGRGDGNQPQHF,TGCAGCGTTGGCAGGGGAGATGGCAATCAGCCCCAGCATTTT
TRBV28,-,TRBJ2-5,-,CASSSGLQQETQYF,TGTGCCAGCAGTTCCGGACTGCAACAAGAGACCCAGTACTTC
TRBV10-3,few,TRBJ2-3,TRBD1,CAIRPGQGETDTQYF,TGTGCCATCAGACCGGGACAGGGTGAAACAGATACGCAGTATTTT
TRBV5-1,once,TRBJ1-2,-,CASSLVEETNYGYTF,TGCGCCAGCAGCTTGGTAGAGGAGACTAACTATGGCTACACCTTC
TRBV7-2,few,TRBJ1-2,TRBD1,CASSLTFGQGGGYTF,TGTGCCAGCAGCTTAACCTTTGGACAGGGCGGTGGCTACACCTTC
TRBV4-2,-,TRBJ1-5,-,CASSRARDFEQPQHF,TGTGCCAGCAGCCGCGCTCGGGACTTCGAACAGCCCCAGCATTTT
TRBV6-1,-,TRBJ2-3,TRBD1,CASSEVFQGADTQYF,TGTGCCAGCAGTGAAGTCTTCCAGGGGGCAGATACGCAGTATTTT
TRBV20-1,many,TRBJ2-7,TRBD1,CSARDVVQGSRNEQYF,TGCAGTGCTAGAGATGTTGTACAGGGGTCGAGGAACGAGCAGTACTTC
TRBV6-2/TRBV6-3,few,TRBJ2-7,-,CASSYSDRTPYEQYF,TGTGCCAGCAGTTACTCAGACAGGACCCCCTACGAGCAGTACTTC
TRBV11-1,few,TRBJ2-7,-,CASSALGAYEQYF,TGTGCCAGCAGCGCACTAGGAGCCTACGAGCAGTACTTC
TRBV20-1,-,TRBJ2-1,TRBD2,CSARDLSGGESNEQFF,TGCAGTGCTAGAGATCTTAGCGGGGGGGAATCAAATGAGCAGTTCTTC
TRBV3-1,-,TRBJ2-7,-,CASSQVQYEQYF,TGTGCCAGCAGCCAAGTGCAATACGAGCAGTACTTC
TRBV9,-,TRBJ2-3,-,CASSLPLAKGGTDTQYF,TGTGCCAGCAGCCTCCCACTAGCGAAGGGGGGCACAGATACGCAGTATTTT
TRBV24-1,few,TRBJ2-1,TRBD1,CATSRGGQGSYNEQFF,TGTGCCACCAGTCGAGGGGGACAGGGCTCCTACAATGAGCAGTTCTTC
TRBV4-1,-,TRBJ1-2,-,CASSQDRGSLAYGYTF,TGCGCCAGCAGCCAAGATCGAGGCAGCCTTGCTTATGGCTACACCTTC